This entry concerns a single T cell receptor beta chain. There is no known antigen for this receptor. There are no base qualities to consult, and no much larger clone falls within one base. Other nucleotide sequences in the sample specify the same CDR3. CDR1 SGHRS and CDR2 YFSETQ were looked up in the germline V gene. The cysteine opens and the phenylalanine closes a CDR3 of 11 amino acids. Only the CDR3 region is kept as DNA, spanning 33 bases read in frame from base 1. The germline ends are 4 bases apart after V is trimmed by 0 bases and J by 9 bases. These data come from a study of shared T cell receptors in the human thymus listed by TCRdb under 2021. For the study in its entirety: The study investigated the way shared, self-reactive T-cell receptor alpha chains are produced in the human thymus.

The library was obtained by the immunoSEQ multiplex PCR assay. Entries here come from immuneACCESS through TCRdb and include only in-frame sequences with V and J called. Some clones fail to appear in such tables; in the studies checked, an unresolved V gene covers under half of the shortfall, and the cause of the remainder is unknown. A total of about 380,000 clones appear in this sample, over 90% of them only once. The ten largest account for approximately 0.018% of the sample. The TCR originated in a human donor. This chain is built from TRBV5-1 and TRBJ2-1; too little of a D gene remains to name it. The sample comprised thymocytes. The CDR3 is CASSLGAEQFF. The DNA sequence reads TGCGCCAGCAGCTTGGGGGCTGAGCAGTTCTTC.